The sequence of this T cell receptor (beta chain) was determined in a study of Ad26.COV2.S vaccination and SARS-CoV-2 variants. TCRdb's table, derived via immunoSEQ multiplex PCR, lists solely in-frame clones and lacks some. The sample lists fewer than 500,000 clones, roughly 91% occurring once. As for treatment: about 20 received Ad26.COV2.S at low or high dose, single or two shots; a few received placebo; per-sample allocation not given. The samples date from day 63 after the first vaccine or placebo injection. This clone is a singleton in its sample. Germline CDR1 and CDR2: SGDLS and YYNGEE. The CDR3 consists of 12 residues. The V and J ends lost 5 bases and 4 bases respectively, with 9 bases between them.

The chain is built from TRBV9 and TRBJ1-2; possible D gene TRBD1, 6 bases. This sequence originates from a person aged 18-65 years who received the Ad26.COV2.S COVID-19 vaccine or a placebo. Source: peripheral blood, taken in a trial of Ad26.COV2.S vaccine versus placebo. The CDR3 coding sequence is TGTGCCAGCAGGACAGGAGGCTATGGCTACACCTTC. It codes for CASRTGGYGYTF.